Each of the 22 T cell receptor beta chains below was sequenced from the same sample in a study of tumor and adjacent non-tumor tissue in lung cancer. The library came from three nested PCR rounds adapted from ARM-PCR protocols. TCRdb re-derived calls from the multiplex PCR reads in MiXCR, one entry per CDR3 protein. Here the sample spans 95,000 to 150,000 distinct CDR3 sequences, 66% being singletons. This sample's RNA came from whole unsorted tissue. Sequences were obtained from lung tumor tissue. The receptors were gathered from a man aged 25-45 years with non-small cell lung cancer.

About this clonotype itself: In this CDR3 the conserved last residue, phenylalanine or tryptophan, is missing, so a read error is likely. V is TRBV20-1 and J is TRBJ2-7, with D uncertain. From germline, CDR1 is DFQATT and CDR2 SNEGSKA (reference sequence). The CDR3 has 11 amino acids. Trimming cost V 5 bases and J 7 bases, with 12 bases left between them. The CDR3 reads CSAPSRWEQYL. DNA for the CDR3: TGCAGTGCTCCGTCTCGTTGGGAGCAGTACCTC.

In its sample, this clonotype was seen a few times. V gene TRBV19 combines with J gene TRBJ2-3, with D tentatively TRBD1 or TRBD2 (5 bases each). The germline V gene has CDR1 LNHDA and CDR2 SQIVND (reference sequence). Trimming took off 10 bases at V and 3 bases at J, with 20 bases between the two ends. The CDR3 is made up of 15 amino acids. DNA for the CDR3: TGTGCCACCTTACCGGGGCAGGCGATAACAGATACGCAGTATTTT. This translates into CATLPGQAITDTQYF.

A word on this clonotype: The junction departs from germline at one end; a sequencing error may be responsible. V usage is TRBV11-3 and J usage is TRBJ2-1, with D hard to call. The germline gives CDR1 SGHNT, CDR2 YENEEA. The CDR3 length is 11 residues. The CDR3 DNA is TGTGCTAGCAGCTTAAGTGGTGAGCAGGTTTTC. This translates into CASSLSGEQVF.

Turning to this clonotype: Sequence at one end of the junction differs from germline and may be a read error. This chain uses TRBV11-2 with TRBJ1-1; D remains ambiguous. Germline V lookup: CDR1 SGHAT, CDR2 FQNNGV. This CDR3 has 14 amino acids. The CDR3 DNA follows: TGTGCCAACAGCTTACCTTCAATGAACACTGAAGCTTTCTTT. It specifies CANSLPSMNTEAFF.

This sequence joins TRBV11-2 and TRBJ2-3; D not certain. This CDR3 spans 13 amino acids. Germline CDR1 reads SGHAT; CDR2 reads FQNNGV. The germline V and J ends were trimmed by 8 bases and 13 bases, with 22 bases remaining between them. The CDR3 coding sequence is TGTGCCAGCTGCTCCCAGGCGATGGGAATAAAGTATTTT. Amino acid sequence: CASCSQAMGIKYF. The complete variable domain, with remaining parts taken from reference TRBV11-2 and TRBJ2-3, reads EAGVAQSPRYKIIEKRQSVAFWCNPISGHATLYWYQQILGQGPKLLIQFQNNGVVDDSQLPKDRFSAERLKGVDSTLKIQPAKLEDSAVYLCASCSQAMGIKYFGPGTRLTVL.

V and J are TRBV4-1 and TRBJ2-1; no firm D call. This CDR3 region has 18 residues. The V gene's germline CDR1 is MGHRA and CDR2 YSYEKL. The germline V and J ends were trimmed by 7 bases and 4 bases, with 26 bases remaining between them. The CDR3 DNA is TGCGCCAGCACCCGTTTTCCAACGGGCTTAGCTCAATACAATGAGCAGTTCTTC. This encodes CASTRFPTGLAQYNEQFF.

This rearrangement joins TRBV4-1 to TRBJ1-4, with D tentatively TRBD1 (5 bases). The V gene lost 4 bases and the J gene lost 7 bases, with 16 bases spanning the gap. Germline V gene lookup returns CDR1 MGHRA and CDR2 YSYEKL. CDR3 length: 15 amino acids. The CDR3 region is CASSLRQTSIEKLFF. CDR3 sequence (DNA): TGCGCCAGCAGCCTCCGACAGACAAGTATTGAAAAACTGTTTTTT.

Regarding this clonotype: This sequence may be a read error, since a much larger clone differs from it by one base. This chain joins TRBV4-1 and TRBJ2-3; D unresolved. CDR1 is MGHRA, CDR2 YSYEKL, per germline. Deletions cut 3 bases from V and 3 bases from J, with 7 bases between. This CDR3 contains 13 residues. The CDR3 DNA reads as TGCGCCAGCAGCCACCCCGTGACAGATACGCAGTATTTT. This translates into CASSHPVTDTQYF.

This clonotype was recorded many times. The chain uses TRBV10-3 and TRBJ2-7; D might be TRBD1 or TRBD2, each matching 5 bases. V lost 4 bases to trimming and J lost 5 bases, with 15 bases between them. Germline V gene data show CDR1 as ENHRY and CDR2 as SYGVKD. The CDR3 runs 14 residues. CDR3 sequence (DNA): TGTGCCATCAGTGGAGGGACCGACCCTAACGAGCAGTACTTC. This gives the protein CAISGGTDPNEQYF.

On this clonotype itself: This sequence may be a read error, since a much larger clone differs from it by one base. The CDR3 loop reads CSASPWVSTDTQYF. The CDR3 DNA follows: TGCAGTGCTAGCCCATGGGTTAGCACAGATACGCAGTATTTT. The V gene is TRBV20-1, the J gene TRBJ2-3; D gene unclear. The CDR3 covers 14 residues. Trimming took off 3 bases at V and 0 bases at J, with 10 bases between the two ends. CDR1 and CDR2 (germline): DFQATT, SNEGSKA (reference sequence).

For this clonotype: A clone one base away is much larger, so this may be a read error. The gene calls are TRBV5-5 and TRBJ2-1, with no clear D. The CDR3 totals 15 residues. Per germline, CDR1 SGHKS and CDR2 YYEKEE (reference sequence). CDR3 sequence: CASSLGPLSYDEQFF. The CDR3 bases are TGTGCCAGCAGCTTAGGTCCGCTTTCCTACGATGAGCAGTTCTTC. Full variable domain (rest looked up from reference TRBV5-5 and TRBJ2-1): DAGVTQSPTHLIKTRGQQVTLRCSPISGHKSVSWYQQVLGQGPQFIFQYYEKEERGRGNFPDRFSARQFPNYSSELNVNALLLGDSALYLCASSLGPLSYDEQFFGPGTRLTVL.

A remark on this clonotype: The conserved closing phenylalanine or tryptophan is absent in this CDR3, likely reflecting a read error. This chain connects TRBV11-2 to TRBJ2-1; possibly TRBD1 or TRBD2 for D (6 bases each). This CDR3 spans 15 amino acids. Germline CDR1 and CDR2: SGHAT and FQNNGV. The CDR3 coding sequence is TGTGCCAGCAGCTTGGTCGGGGGCTCCTACAATGAACAGTTCCTC. Translating it yields CASSLVGGSYNEQFL.

Note on this clonotype: The junction departs from germline at one end; a sequencing error may be responsible. V is TRBV5-1 and J is TRBJ2-5, with a possible D match to TRBD2 (5 bases). Germline-derived CDR1 and CDR2 are SGHRS and YFSETQ. CDR3 length equals 14 residues. Here the CDR3 reads CASSLDPIGETQSF. The DNA of the CDR3 is TGCGCCAGCAGCTTGGATCCCATCGGGGAGACCCAGAGCTTC. Drawing the rest from reference TRBV5-1 and TRBJ2-5, the complete variable domain is KAGVTQTPRYLIKTRGQQVTLSCSPISGHRSVSWYQQTPGQGLQFLFEYFSETQRNKGNFPGRFSGRQFSNSRSEMNVSTLELGDSALYLCASSLDPIGETQSFGPGTRLLVL.

Details on this clonotype: This may stem from a read error, because a much larger clone lies one nucleotide away. CDR3 protein: CASGLTGPSGGYTF. Here the CDR3 DNA reads TGTGCCAGCGGGCTCACAGGACCCTCGGGCGGCTACACCTTC. The rearrangement uses TRBV6-5 and TRBJ1-2; a possible D gene is TRBD1 (5 bases). Looked up from germline, CDR1 is MNHEY and CDR2 is SVGAGI. The CDR3 has 14 residues. The germline V and J ends were trimmed by 8 bases and 8 bases, with 21 bases remaining between them.

As regards this clonotype: A read error may explain this, as a much larger clone is one base away. V and J are TRBV11-3 and TRBJ2-2; D is possibly TRBD2 (6 bases). The CDR3 totals 14 residues. From germline, CDR1 is SGHNT and CDR2 YENEEA. The CDR3 here is CASSLGLYTGELLF. In nucleotides, the CDR3 is TGTGCCAGCAGCTTGGGACTGTACACCGGGGAGCTGCTTTTT.

Remarks on this clonotype: One end of the junction varies from germline; a read error may be responsible. The V gene is TRBV7-2, the J gene TRBJ2-7; perhaps TRBD2 as D (7 bases). The CDR3 is 15 residues long. The germline gives CDR1 SGHTA, CDR2 FQGNSA. As DNA, the CDR3 is TGTGCCAGTAGCTTAGGCGGGGGACAAGTTTACGAGCAGTACTTC. Translating it yields CASSLGGGQVYEQYF.

For this clonotype: This may stem from a read error, because a much larger clone lies one nucleotide away. The V and J genes are TRBV4-1 and TRBJ2-5, with 8 bases matching TRBD2. The CDR3 has 14 amino acids. Germline CDR1 is MGHRA and CDR2 is YSYEKL. The CDR3 DNA follows: TGCGCCAGCAACCAAGAACTAGCGGTAGAGACCCAGTACTTC. Translation gives CASNQELAVETQYF.

Within the sample, this clonotype is medium-sized. DNA for the CDR3: TGTGCCAGCAGCGCCGGGACAGGGACTTATTATAGCAATCAGCCCCAGCATTTT. It yields the protein CASSAGTGTYYSNQPQHF. The J gene is TRBJ1-5, the V gene TRBV6-6, with 9 bases matching TRBD1. The trim removed 6 bases at V and 0 bases at J, leaving 12 bases unmatched. The CDR3 contains 18 residues. From germline, CDR1 is MNHNY and CDR2 SVGAGI (reference sequence).

A remark on this clonotype: A single base separates this from a much larger clone, so it may be a read error. The V call is TRBV12-3 or TRBV12-4, the J call TRBJ2-1; 8 bases align to TRBD2. This CDR3 has 14 residues. The CDR3 region has the DNA TGTGCCGGCAGCAGATCCGGGGGGGAAAGTGAGCAGTTCTTC. Amino acid sequence: CAGSRSGGESEQFF.

With regard to this clonotype: A read error may produce the germline difference seen at one junction end. The rearrangement uses TRBV12-3 or TRBV12-4 and TRBJ2-3; D is perhaps TRBD2 (7 bases). This CDR3 has 16 residues. The CDR3 loop reads CASSLGLGGDTDTQYF. The CDR3 DNA sequence: TGTGCTAGCAGTTTAGGACTAGGGGGGGACACAGATACGCAGTATTTT.

The sample holds many counts of this clonotype. The chain combines TRBV5-6 with TRBJ2-3; 8 bases are shared with TRBD2. The V segment lost 1 base and the J segment 1 base; nucleotides outside the gene matches: 5. CDR1 and CDR2 from the germline V gene are SGHDT and YYEEEE. The CDR3 covers 16 residues. The CDR3 nucleotides are TGTGCCAGCAGCTTGCTAGTAGCGGGACGCACAGATACGCAGTATTTT. Amino acid sequence: CASSLLVAGRTDTQYF.

In the case of this clonotype: This could be a read error, since a much larger clone is one nucleotide away. The V and J genes are TRBV6-5 and TRBJ2-7, with D perhaps TRBD1 (5 bases). Deletions cut 4 bases from V and 12 bases from J, with 31 bases between. The CDR3 extends over 17 amino acids. Looked up from germline, CDR1 is MNHEY and CDR2 is SVGAGI. Written as DNA, the CDR3 is TGTGCCAGCAGTTTCTCTAAACAGGTTGCGAGCTCCTACAAGCTGTACTTC. Protein product: CASSFSKQVASSYKLYF.